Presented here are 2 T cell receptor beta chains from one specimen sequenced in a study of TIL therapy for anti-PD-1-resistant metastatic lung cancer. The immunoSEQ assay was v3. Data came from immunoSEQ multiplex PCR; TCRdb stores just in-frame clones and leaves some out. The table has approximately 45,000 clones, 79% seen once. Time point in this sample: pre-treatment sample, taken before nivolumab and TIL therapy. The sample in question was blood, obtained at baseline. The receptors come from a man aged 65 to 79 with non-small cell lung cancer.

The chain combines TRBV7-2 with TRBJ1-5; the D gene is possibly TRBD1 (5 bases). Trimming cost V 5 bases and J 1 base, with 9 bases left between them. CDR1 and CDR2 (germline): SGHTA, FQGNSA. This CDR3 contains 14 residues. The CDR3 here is CASSGGMSNQPQHF. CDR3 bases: TGTGCCAGCAGCGGGGGTATGAGCAATCAGCCCCAGCATTTT.

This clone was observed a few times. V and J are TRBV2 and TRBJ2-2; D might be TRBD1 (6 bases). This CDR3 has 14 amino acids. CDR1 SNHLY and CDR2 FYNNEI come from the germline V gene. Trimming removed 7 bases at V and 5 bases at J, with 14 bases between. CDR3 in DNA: TGTGCCAGCAAGTTGGGGGCTATAACCGGGGAGCTGTTTTTT. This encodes CASKLGAITGELFF.